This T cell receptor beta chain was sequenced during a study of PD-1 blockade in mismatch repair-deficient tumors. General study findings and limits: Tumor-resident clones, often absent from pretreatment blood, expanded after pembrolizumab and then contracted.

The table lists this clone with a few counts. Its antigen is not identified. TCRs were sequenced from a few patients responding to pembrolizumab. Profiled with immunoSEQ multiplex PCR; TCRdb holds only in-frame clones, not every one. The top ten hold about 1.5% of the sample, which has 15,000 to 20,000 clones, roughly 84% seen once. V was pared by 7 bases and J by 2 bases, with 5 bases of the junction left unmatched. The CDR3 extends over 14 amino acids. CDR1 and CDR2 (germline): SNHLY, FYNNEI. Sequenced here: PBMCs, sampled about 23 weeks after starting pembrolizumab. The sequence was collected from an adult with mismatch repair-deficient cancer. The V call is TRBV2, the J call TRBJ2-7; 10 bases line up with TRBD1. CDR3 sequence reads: CASIRTGGAYEQYF. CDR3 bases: TGTGCCAGCATTCGGACAGGGGGAGCCTACGAGCAGTACTTC.